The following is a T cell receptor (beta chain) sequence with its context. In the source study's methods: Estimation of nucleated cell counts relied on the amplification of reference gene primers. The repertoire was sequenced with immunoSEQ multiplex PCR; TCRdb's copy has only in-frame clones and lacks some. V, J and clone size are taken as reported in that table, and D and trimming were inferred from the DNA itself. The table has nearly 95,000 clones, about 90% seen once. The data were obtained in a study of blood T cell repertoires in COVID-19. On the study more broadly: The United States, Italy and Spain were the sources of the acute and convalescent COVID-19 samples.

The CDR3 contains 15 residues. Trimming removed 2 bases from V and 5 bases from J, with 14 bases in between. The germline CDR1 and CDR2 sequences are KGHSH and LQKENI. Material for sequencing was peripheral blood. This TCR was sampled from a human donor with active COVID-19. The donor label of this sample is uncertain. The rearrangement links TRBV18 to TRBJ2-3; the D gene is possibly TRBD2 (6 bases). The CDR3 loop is CASSPEDYALDTQYF. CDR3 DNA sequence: TGTGCCAGCTCACCAGAGGACTATGCTCTAGATACGCAGTATTTT.